This T cell receptor beta chain was captured by sequencing in a study of regulatory T cells in long-lasting Graves disease. Overall study results and limits: Persistent Graves' patients showed reduced TCR diversity versus newly diagnosed patients.

This clonotype was counted at least ten times. As yet, its antigen is unknown. Time point reported: newly diagnosed GD, antithyroid drugs for less than 3 months. Preparation of the TCR library used RNA extracted from PBMCs. CDR3 length: 15 amino acids. Germline-derived CDR1 and CDR2 are DFQATT and SNEGSKA (reference sequence). V was trimmed by 6 bases and J by 0 bases, leaving 16 bases between them. Arm-PCR with iRepertoire HTBI primers amplified the CDR3 regions for these TCR beta libraries. MiXCR, run by TCRdb on the multiplex PCR reads, gives a single entry per CDR3 protein. This table has hundreds of thousands of distinct CDR3 sequences, 15% to 20% appearing once. Another study also made use of these data, one on T cells in Graves' hyperthyroidism and ophthalmopathy. From that second work: When the TCR CDR3 underwent first-round RT-PCR, the HTBI primer set was used. The blood repertoire included most of the expanded thyroid clonotypes above 0.001.

The TCR sequence derives from a middle-aged man with Graves disease. The sequencing used peripheral blood mononuclear cells (PBMCs), collected at new diagnosis, from a patient treated with antithyroid drugs. This rearrangement joins TRBV20-1 to TRBJ2-3; the D gene is possibly TRBD2 (6 bases). CDR3 residues: CSAKTGGSSTDTQYF. The CDR3, as DNA: TGCAGTGCGAAAACCGGGGGTTCTAGCACAGATACGCAGTATTTT.